Below, one T cell receptor (beta chain) is given with its context. Antigen: not known. The CDR3 is 16 residues long. The germline gives CDR1 SGHDT, CDR2 YYEEEE. The V and J ends lost 2 bases and 4 bases, in that order; junction bases with no gene match: 8. These data originate in a study of OX40 agonist ivuxolimab in advanced cancers. Study summary: Partial responses were observed in three patients, of whom one had hepatocellular carcinoma and two had cutaneous melanoma. Study-level findings and limits: Compared with others, partial responders at 0.1-3.0 mg/kg displayed clonal expansion among the lowest.

The data were produced by immunoSEQ multiplex PCR, yet TCRdb's version contains in-frame clones alone and is incomplete. The sample carries about 88,000 clones, around 85% recorded once. This sequence was found in an adult with an advanced solid tumor such as melanoma, head and neck, liver or kidney cancer. This sequence joins TRBV5-6 and TRBJ2-1; 8 nucleotides agree with TRBD1. The sample here was CD4+ or CD8+ T cells sorted from blood, taken in a trial of the OX40 agonist ivuxolimab. The CDR3 DNA sequence: TGTGCCAGCAGCTTCGACAGGGGCCTCCTATACAATGAGCAGTTCTTC. It is translated as CASSFDRGLLYNEQFF.